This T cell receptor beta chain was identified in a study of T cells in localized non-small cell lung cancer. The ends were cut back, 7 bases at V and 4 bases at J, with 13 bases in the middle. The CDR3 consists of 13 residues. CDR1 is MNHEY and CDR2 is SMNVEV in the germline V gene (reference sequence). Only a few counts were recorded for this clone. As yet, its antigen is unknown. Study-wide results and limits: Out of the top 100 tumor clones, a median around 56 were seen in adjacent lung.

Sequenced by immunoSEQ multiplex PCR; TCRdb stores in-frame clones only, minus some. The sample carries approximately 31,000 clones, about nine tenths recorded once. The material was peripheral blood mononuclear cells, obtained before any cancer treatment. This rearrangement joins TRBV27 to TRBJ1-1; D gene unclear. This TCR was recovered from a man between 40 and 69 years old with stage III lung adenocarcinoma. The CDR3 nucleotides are TGTGCCAGCATCATCGCGGGTGGCACTGAAGCTTTCTTT. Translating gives CASIIAGGTEAFF.